This T cell receptor (beta chain) was observed in a study of low-dose radiotherapy and immunotherapy resistance in tumors. Specified time point: before trial treatment. This clonotype was counted ten times or more. First-strand cDNA used TRAV- and TRBV-specific primers, covering alpha and beta chains. Both a constant-region primer and a V-primer adapter served to amplify TCRs across 15 to 20 PCR cycles. The mRNA which had been isolated was amplified by in vitro transcription. TCRdb called the reads again in MiXCR, with one record for every CDR3 protein. The sample consists of 60,000 to 75,000 distinct CDR3 sequences, roughly 29% of them appearing once. From germline, CDR1 is SGHTA and CDR2 FQGNSA. This CDR3 has 16 residues. Trimming at V came to 3 bases and at J to 0 bases, leaving 4 bases not matched to a gene.

This material consisted of PBMCs, taken before treatment. This chain joins TRBV7-2 and TRBJ1-3, with TRBD1 identical over 8 bases. This clonotype was obtained from a male donor with rectosigmoid adenocarcinoma. CDR3 nucleotide sequence: TGTGCCAGCAGCTTTTTCGACAGGGGCTCTGGAAACACCATATATTTT. It translates to CASSFFDRGSGNTIYF.